This TCR beta chain was captured by sequencing in a study of blood T cell repertoires in COVID-19 (TCRdb year 2020). In terms of the full investigation: Collaborator samples came from the United States, Italy and Spain and covered acute and convalescent phases of COVID-19. Samples were obtained from the ongoing ImmuneRACE study (first 160 participants) and from roughly 1,300 subjects provided by 6 global collaborators. The prospective study material was composed of cDNA or gDNA derived from T cells, B-cell-depleted T cells, or PBMCs. Nearly every sample came with metadata listing a de-identified subject ID, COVID-19 status, age in years and sex. The dataset comprised deeply sampled blood TCRbeta repertoires from subjects exposed to, actively infected with, or recovered from COVID-19. The repertoires were released in a freely available public database intended as a resource for research on the immune response to SARS-CoV-2. Where HLA class I and class II types were available, the types were taken from metadata supplied by the sample provider, not from assay-based typing.

The collaborating institutions used their own protocols to collect whole blood in K2EDTA tubes. For TCRbeta analysis, collaborators shipped samples in one of three forms: frozen whole blood, isolated PBMCs, or DNA extracted from either of those sample types. TCRbeta CDR3 regions were amplified from genomic DNA by means of the immunoSEQ Assay, a bias-controlled multiplex PCR. The published analysis was carried out like this. Nucleated cell counts per sample were estimated from amplification of reference gene primers within the assay. To quantify the absolute abundance of each unique TCRbeta CDR3 rearrangement, sequence reads were collapsed and filtered. For each sample, productive Simpson clonality was calculated by taking the square root of Simpson's diversity index across productive rearrangements. TCRdb provides this immuneACCESS table in a form limited to in-frame rearrangements. Some clones are lacking; in checked studies, under half of them reflect an unresolved V gene, and why the rest are absent is not known. V, J and clone size derive from that table, while D and trimming were established from the DNA sequence. For this sample there are about 170,000 clones; about nine tenths appear just once. Roughly 24% of the sample is taken by the ten largest.

A remark on this clone: Its antigen is currently not known. Base-call qualities are not available, and no considerably larger clone is one nucleotide away.

Taken from the germline V gene, the CDR1 and CDR2 loops are SNHLY and FYNNEI. The CDR3 measures 16 amino acids from cysteine to phenylalanine. Kept here is only the CDR3 DNA, which spans 48 bases and is read in frame from base 1. V ends up 4 bases short and J 6 bases short, with an unmatched junction base count of 8. On the study overall, not on this receptor specifically: The amount of clinical and demographic metadata varied by source and participant and was provided uncurated.

Sequencing was performed on peripheral blood. The sequence is built from TRBV2 and TRBJ1-6; TRBD1 fits 8 bases in the junction. This TCR derives from a man in his sixties with acute or convalescent COVID-19. CDR3 sequence: CASSGKDRALNSPLHF. The DNA sequence is given as TGTGCCAGCAGTGGGAAGGACAGGGCCCTTAATTCACCCCTCCACTTT.